This record covers a single T cell receptor (beta chain). This sample was taken from a study of radiotherapy plus CTLA-4 blockade in lung cancer. Only in-frame clones appear in the TCRdb table, and some are missing; sequencing was by immunoSEQ multiplex PCR. Among about 72,000 clones listed, around 73% were seen once. V shed 7 bases and J shed 4 bases, with 18 bases lying between them. Germline CDR1 SNHLY, CDR2 FYNNEI. The CDR3 spans 15 residues. The genes are TRBV2 and TRBJ2-3; D possibly corresponds to TRBD2 (5 bases). This receptor was taken from a human donor with non-small cell lung cancer who had a complete response to radiotherapy plus ipilimumab. The sample consisted of peripheral blood, taken from a patient treated with radiotherapy plus ipilimumab. The CDR3 DNA reads TGTGCCAGCACTATGACACTAGACGCCGCAGATACGCAGTATTTT. It translates to CASTMTLDAADTQYF.